This entry lists 23 T cell receptor beta chains sequenced from one sample in a study of shared clonotypes between healthy human individuals (TCRdb year 2020). Libraries were prepared through the immunoSEQ multiplex PCR assay. The source is immuneACCESS, and TCRdb retained only in-frame sequences with V and J called. Part of the clones is not carried over; for the studies checked, unresolved V genes explain less than half of this, and the remainder is unexplained. The sample records millions of clones, 90% to 95% of which are singletons. Roughly 0.15% of the sample comes from the top ten. Sequences were obtained from naive CD4+ T cells sorted from blood. The cell subset or site label, read with the paper, signifies: CD45RA+ positively selected. Every receptor here comes from a man aged 18 to 30 in good health.

The V and J genes are TRBV27 and TRBJ2-5, with TRBD1 matching over 7 bases. Germline assignment: CDR1 MNHEY and CDR2 SMNVEV (reference sequence). V was clipped by 6 bases and J by 4 bases; unmatched bases: 8. This CDR3 has 14 residues. This CDR3 is CASRIRDSGETQYF. The CDR3 DNA sequence: TGTGCCAGCAGGATTAGGGACAGCGGAGAGACCCAGTACTTC.

In its sample, this clone was seen once. The rearrangement links TRBV18 to TRBJ2-5; no firm D call. The CDR3 spans 12 residues. Trimming cost V 3 bases and J 3 bases, with 5 bases left between them. Germline V gene sequence: CDR1 KGHSH, CDR2 LQKENI. CDR3 residues: CASSPTKETQYF. CDR3 bases: TGTGCCAGCTCACCGACGAAAGAGACCCAGTACTTC. Full variable domain (rest looked up from reference TRBV18 and TRBJ2-5): NAGVMQNPRHLVRRRGQEARLRCSPMKGHSHVYWYRQLPEEGLKFMVYLQKENIIDESGMPKERFSAEFPKEGPSILRIQQVVRGDSAAYFCASSPTKETQYFGPGTRLLVL.

The V call is TRBV21-1, the J call TRBJ2-7; the table gives TRBD1 as D, unverified against the DNA. TRBV21-1 is labeled a pseudogene. The CDR3 is made up of 17 amino acids. CDR3 bases: TGTGCCAGCAGCCGTTGGACAGGGTGCCTCATTTCCTACGAGCAGTACTTC. Its translation is CASSRWTGCLISYEQYF.

This sequence joins TRBV19 and TRBJ1-1; no clear D. Germline CDR1 and CDR2: LNHDA and SQIVND (reference sequence). This CDR3 region has 14 residues. The V gene lost 7 bases and the J gene lost 0 bases, with 12 bases spanning the gap. The CDR3 protein is CASKEVGLNTEAFF. The CDR3 DNA is TGTGCCAGTAAGGAGGTAGGGCTGAACACTGAAGCTTTCTTT.

The chain combines TRBV18 with TRBJ2-1; TRBD1 might be the D (5 bases). V gave up 4 bases and J gave up 8 bases, with 9 bases separating them. CDR3 length equals 12 residues. CDR1 is KGHSH and CDR2 is LQKENI in the germline V gene. CDR3 DNA sequence: TGTGCCAGCTCACGCAGGGTGGATGAGCAGTTCTTC. It is translated as CASSRRVDEQFF.

The chain joins TRBV9 to TRBJ1-1; D is possibly TRBD1 (6 bases). The V gene's germline CDR1 is SGDLS and CDR2 YYNGEE. Trimming cost V 5 bases and J 0 bases, with 11 bases left between them. The CDR3 contains 14 residues. The CDR3 protein is CASRTDRLNTEAFF. The CDR3 DNA reads as TGTGCCAGCAGAACGGACAGATTGAACACTGAAGCTTTCTTT.

This clone has just a few counts. The chain carries TRBV25-1 and TRBJ1-5; D is undetermined. Germline V gene data show CDR1 as MGHDK and CDR2 as SYGVNS. CDR3 size: 14 residues. The V and J ends lost 4 bases and 5 bases respectively, with 12 bases between them. The CDR3 here is CASSVGEVYQPQHF. In DNA form, the CDR3 reads TGTGCCAGCAGTGTTGGGGAGGTCTATCAGCCCCAGCATTTT.

The chain joins TRBV27 to TRBJ2-1; maybe TRBD1 (6 bases). Trimming cost V 4 bases and J 0 bases, with 10 bases left between them. The CDR3 totals 15 residues. Germline assignment: CDR1 MNHEY and CDR2 SMNVEV (reference sequence). CDR3 sequence: CASSSTGNSYNEQFF. The CDR3, as DNA: TGTGCCAGCAGTTCTACAGGGAACTCCTACAATGAGCAGTTCTTC.

This sequence joins TRBV29-1 and TRBJ2-1, with 9 bases fitting TRBD1. Trimming at V came to 8 bases and at J to 0 bases, leaving 8 bases not matched to a gene. CDR3 length: 15 amino acids. Germline-derived CDR1 and CDR2 are SQVTM and ANQGSEA. The CDR3 DNA reads as TGCAGCTTTGCCGGGACAGGGAGCTCCTACAATGAGCAGTTCTTC. Protein sequence: CSFAGTGSSYNEQFF.

This chain connects TRBV28 to TRBJ1-1, with D maybe TRBD1 (5 bases). Germline V lookup: CDR1 MDHEN, CDR2 SYDVKM. The length of the CDR3 is 14 residues. V lost 3 bases to trimming and J lost 1 base, with 9 bases between them. The CDR3 bases are TGTGCCAGCAGTTTTTTGGGGGGGAACACTGAAGCTTTCTTT. Translated: CASSFLGGNTEAFF.

On this clone: The junction shows a germline mismatch at one end, possibly a read error. The rearrangement links TRBV7-9 to TRBJ2-7; no definite D call. Germline values: CDR1 SEHNR, CDR2 FQNEAQ (reference sequence). The CDR3 loop spans 14 amino acids. CDR3 region: CASGLGGVRYEQYF. CDR3 DNA: TGTGCCAGCGGCTTAGGCGGTGTAAGATACGAGCAGTACTTC.

Comments on this clone: Other DNA sequences in this sample translate to the same CDR3. The chain uses TRBV2 and TRBJ2-5, with D unresolved. CDR3 length: 13 amino acids. Deletions cut 4 bases from V and 2 bases from J, with 8 bases between. CDR1 SNHLY and CDR2 FYNNEI come from the germline V gene. This chain's CDR3 is CASSVRVQETQYF. The CDR3 DNA reads TGTGCCAGCAGTGTACGGGTACAAGAGACCCAGTACTTC.

V gene TRBV4-2 combines with J gene TRBJ1-2; 8 nucleotides line up with TRBD1. The CDR3 consists of 15 residues. With V trimmed by 2 bases and J by 6 bases, 8 bases remained unmatched. CDR1 LGHNA and CDR2 YNFKEQ come from the germline V gene. CDR3 sequence reads: CASSQPGQGLNGYTF. In DNA, the CDR3 is TGTGCCAGCAGCCAACCAGGACAGGGACTAAATGGCTACACCTTC.

This chain connects TRBV7-9 to TRBJ1-2, with D tentatively TRBD1 (6 bases). The CDR3 extends over 14 amino acids. From germline, CDR1 is SEHNR and CDR2 FQNEAQ (reference sequence). The germline V and J ends were trimmed by 1 base and 3 bases, with 9 bases remaining between them. The CDR3 DNA reads TGTGCCAGCAGCTTAGGGGGGGCAGACTATGGCTACACCTTC. Translating it yields CASSLGGADYGYTF. Full variable domain (rest looked up from reference TRBV7-9 and TRBJ1-2): DTGVSQNPRHKITKRGQNVTFRCDPISEHNRLYWYRQTLGQGPEFLTYFQNEAQLEKSRLLSDRFSAERPKGSFSTLEIQRTEQGDSAMYLCASSLGGADYGYTFGSGTRLTVV.

The chain couples TRBV28 to TRBJ2-3; no firm D call. V lost 4 bases and J 4 bases, leaving 6 bases between the germline ends. The CDR3 runs 12 residues. Germline-derived CDR1 and CDR2 are MDHEN and SYDVKM. Here the CDR3 DNA reads TGTGCCAGCAGTTCCGGCTCAGATACGCAGTATTTT. It specifies CASSSGSDTQYF.

The chain uses TRBV2 and TRBJ1-5, with D uncertain. This CDR3 region has 12 residues. CDR1 is SNHLY and CDR2 is FYNNEI in the germline V gene. Trimming removed 7 bases from V and 0 bases from J, with 4 bases in between. The CDR3 DNA follows: TGTGCCAGCAAACTTAGCAATCAGCCCCAGCATTTT. It codes for CASKLSNQPQHF.

The J gene is TRBJ2-5, the V gene TRBV5-4; 8 nucleotides agree with TRBD2. V was pared by 4 bases and J by 2 bases, with 10 bases of the junction left unmatched. The CDR3 has 16 amino acids. Germline V gives CDR1 SGHNT, CDR2 YYREEE (reference sequence). CDR3 sequence reads: CASSPGGGRSQETQYF. The CDR3 bases are TGTGCCAGCAGCCCGGGGGGGGGCCGAAGTCAAGAGACCCAGTACTTC.

The CDR3 DNA sequence: TGTGCCAGCAGTTCTAGGCTAGCGGGAGGCGTGTCGGATACGCAGTATTTT. It yields the protein CASSSRLAGGVSDTQYF. The chain couples TRBV27 to TRBJ2-3, with 11 bases matching TRBD2. The CDR3 runs to 17 residues. Unmatched junction bases numbered 12, after V lost 4 bases and J lost 6 bases. Germline V lookup: CDR1 MNHEY, CDR2 SMNVEV (reference sequence).

Notes on this clone: In the same sample, other DNA sequences code for this CDR3. The genes are TRBV6-1 and TRBJ1-6, with D unresolved. The CDR3 length is 11 residues. V was shortened by 3 bases and J by 7 bases, with 1 base between the two germline ends. Per the germline V gene, CDR1 is MNHNS and CDR2 is SASEGT. In nucleotides, the CDR3 is TGTGCCAGCAGTGAGAATTCACCCCTCCACTTT. Its translation: CASSENSPLHF.

As DNA, the CDR3 is TGTGCCATCAGTATGGACCGCACCGGGGAGCTGTTTTTT. Its translation: CAISMDRTGELFF. The genes are TRBV10-3 and TRBJ2-2; D unclear. This CDR3 is 13 amino acids long. The V gene lost 5 bases and the J gene lost 4 bases, with 8 bases spanning the gap. Germline V gives CDR1 ENHRY, CDR2 SYGVKD.

The chain carries TRBV28 and TRBJ2-3, with D unclear. This CDR3 has 16 amino acids. In germline, CDR1 is MDHEN, CDR2 SYDVKM. V gave up 3 bases and J gave up 2 bases, with 15 bases separating them. In DNA form, the CDR3 reads TGTGCCAGCAGTTTTTCTCCCCAAACCTACACAGATACGCAGTATTTT. Residues: CASSFSPQTYTDTQYF.

J is TRBJ2-2 and V is TRBV2; D tentatively fits TRBD1 or TRBD2 (5 bases each). The V gene's germline CDR1 is SNHLY and CDR2 FYNNEI. The CDR3 has 15 amino acids. V was shortened by 8 bases and J by 1 base, with 14 bases between the two germline ends. CDR3 loop: CASRIGTQNTGELFF. DNA for the CDR3: TGTGCCAGCCGGATTGGGACGCAGAACACCGGGGAGCTGTTTTTT.

The V gene is TRBV19, the J gene TRBJ1-4; 8 bases are shared with TRBD1. The J segment lost 2 bases and the V segment lost 10 bases, leaving 12 bases of the junction unmatched. The CDR3 length is 16 residues. Germline V gene sequence: CDR1 LNHDA, CDR2 SQIVND (reference sequence). Written as DNA, the CDR3 is TGTGCCACTACTGAGACAGGGGTTGCTACTAATGAAAAACTGTTTTTT. Its protein is CATTETGVATNEKLFF.